These 21 T cell receptor beta chains were all obtained from the same sample, sequenced in a study of CD8 T cells in ankylosing spondylitis. TCRdb recomputed calls from the 5' RACE reads with MiXCR, one row per CDR3 protein. The sample lists about 250,000 distinct CDR3 sequences, roughly a tenth occurring once. Sequenced: blood, either unsorted or a sorted T cell fraction (not recorded which). The receptors stem from a male donor with ankylosing spondylitis or in good health (not recorded which).

The V call is TRBV5-4, the J call TRBJ2-7, with 10 bases matching TRBD1. Germline CDR1 SGHNT, CDR2 YYREEE (reference sequence). The CDR3 has 15 amino acids. V shed 0 bases and J 6 bases; nucleotides not matched to a gene: 6. The CDR3 reads CASSLDGTGVGEQYF. The CDR3 DNA sequence: TGTGCCAGCAGCTTGGACGGGACAGGGGTTGGCGAGCAGTACTTC.

This clonotype has a count of ten or more. This chain joins TRBV5-4 and TRBJ2-3, with TRBD1 matching over 7 bases. This CDR3 is 14 amino acids long. The junction had 4 bases not matched to a gene; V was cut back by 4 bases and J by 2 bases. Germline CDR1 SGHNT, CDR2 YYREEE (reference sequence). The CDR3 DNA reads as TGTGCCAGCAGCCCCGGGACAGACACAGATACGCAGTATTTT. Translated, it gives CASSPGTDTDTQYF.

This clonotype has a count of ten or more. The chain links TRBV6-2 or TRBV6-3 to TRBJ1-1; no definite D call. The CDR3 has 13 amino acids. With 4 bases removed from V and 7 bases from J, the gap between germline ends came to 13 bases. Germline-derived CDR1 and CDR2 are MNHEY and SVGEGT. The CDR3 loop is CASSSTYANEAFF. The CDR3 DNA reads TGTGCCAGCAGTTCCACGTATGCCAATGAAGCTTTCTTT.

The table lists this clonotype with many counts. The CDR3 is CSGGPSGNIQYF. CDR3 DNA sequence: TGCAGCGGTGGACCTAGCGGAAACATTCAGTACTTC. The chain is built from TRBV29-1 and TRBJ2-4, with 7 bases that match TRBD2. This CDR3 contains 12 residues. V lost 7 bases, J lost 6 bases, and 6 bases stayed unmatched. Germline assignment: CDR1 SQVTM and CDR2 ANQGSEA.

This clonotype was seen many times. The chain recombines TRBV9 with TRBJ2-1, with 9 bases identical to TRBD1. The V gene's germline CDR1 is SGDLS and CDR2 YYNGEE. The CDR3 has 15 amino acids. The junction had 4 bases not matched to a gene; V was cut back by 0 bases and J by 6 bases. The CDR3 coding sequence is TGTGCCAGCAGCGTAGGAGGGACAGGGCCCAATGAGCAGTTCTTC. Translating gives CASSVGGTGPNEQFF. Complete variable domain (other parts from reference TRBV9 and TRBJ2-1): DSGVTQTPKHLITATGQRVTLRCSPRSGDLSVYWYQQSLDQGLQFLIQYYNGEERAKGNILERFSAQQFPDLHSELNLSSLELGDSALYFCASSVGGTGPNEQFFGPGTRLTVL.

This clonotype was counted at least ten times. The rearrangement links TRBV20-1 to TRBJ2-1; TRBD1 is a possible D gene (6 bases). V lost 0 bases to trimming and J lost 6 bases, with 12 bases between them. The CDR3 loop spans 14 amino acids. CDR1 DFQATT and CDR2 SNEGSKA come from the germline V gene (reference sequence). The CDR3 nucleotides read TGCAGTGCTAGAGATCTAACAGGGTTCAATGAGCAGTTCTTC. This gives the protein CSARDLTGFNEQFF.

The table lists this clonotype with many counts. The chain is built from TRBV11-2 and TRBJ2-1; perhaps TRBD1 as D (5 bases). Germline-derived CDR1 and CDR2 are SGHAT and FQNNGV. The CDR3 length is 12 residues. V was clipped by 2 bases and J by 9 bases, with 8 bases between them. The CDR3 is CASSLSRGEQFF. As DNA, the CDR3 is TGTGCCAGCAGCTTATCTAGGGGTGAGCAGTTCTTC.

This clonotype showed up many times. V is TRBV7-2 and J is TRBJ1-6; possibly TRBD1 for D (5 bases). This CDR3 has 13 residues. V lost 5 bases, J lost 9 bases, and 11 bases lay in between. Per germline, CDR1 SGHTA and CDR2 FQGNSA. Here the CDR3 DNA reads TGTGCCAGCAGCCCCCGCAGGGTTTCACCCCTCCACTTT. Its protein is CASSPRRVSPLHF.

This clonotype occurred many times. This chain joins TRBV3-1 and TRBJ1-4; TRBD1 agrees at 9 bases. The CDR3 is made up of 16 amino acids. The V segment lost 5 bases and the J segment 4 bases; nucleotides outside the gene matches: 8. Germline loops: CDR1 LGHDT, CDR2 YNNKEL (reference sequence). CDR3 DNA sequence: TGTGCCAGCAGCACGCGGGGACAGGGTCTTAATGAAAAACTGTTTTTT. It yields the protein CASSTRGQGLNEKLFF.

On this clonotype: This may be a read error, as it is one base from a much larger clone. The chain recombines TRBV7-2 with TRBJ1-3; D is possibly TRBD1 (6 bases). The length of the CDR3 is 14 residues. Germline values: CDR1 SGHTA, CDR2 FQGNSA. CDR3 DNA sequence: TGTGTCAGCAGCTCCCAGGGGACTGGAAACACCATATATTTT. Translated, it gives CVSSSQGTGNTIYF.

This clonotype has a handful of counts. This chain uses TRBV7-2 with TRBJ2-1; 9 bases align to TRBD1. CDR3 length equals 14 residues. Unmatched junction bases numbered 5, after V lost 5 bases and J lost 6 bases. CDR1 SGHTA and CDR2 FQGNSA come from the germline V gene. CDR3 DNA: TGTGCCAGCAGCACGGGACAGGGACGCAATGAGCAGTTCTTC. Residues: CASSTGQGRNEQFF. The whole variable domain, remainder taken from reference TRBV7-2 and TRBJ2-1, is GAGVSQSPSNKVTEKGKDVELRCDPISGHTALYWYRQSLGQGLEFLIYFQGNSAPDKSGLPSDRFSAERTGGSVSTLTIQRTQQEDSAVYLCASSTGQGRNEQFFGPGTRLTVL.

This clonotype occurred a few times. The chain carries TRBV2 and TRBJ2-5; 9 bases map to TRBD1. With 4 bases clipped from V and 0 bases from J, the junction kept 3 bases outside the gene matches. Looked up from germline, CDR1 is SNHLY and CDR2 is FYNNEI. The CDR3 is 15 residues long. The CDR3 nucleotides read TGTGCCAGCAGTGCTGACAGGGGGTACCAAGAGACCCAGTACTTC. This gives the protein CASSADRGYQETQYF.

This sequence joins TRBV9 and TRBJ1-4; D remains ambiguous. Trimming left V 4 bases short and J 5 bases short, with 15 bases between. This CDR3 has 15 residues. CDR1 is SGDLS and CDR2 is YYNGEE in the germline V gene. CDR3 loop: CASSPARTFNEKLFF. The DNA of the CDR3 is TGTGCCAGCAGCCCCGCGAGGACGTTCAATGAAAAACTGTTTTTT.

This clonotype was counted ten times or more. The V and J genes are TRBV20-1 and TRBJ1-1; D possibly corresponds to TRBD1 (6 bases). The CDR3 has 13 residues. From germline, CDR1 is DFQATT and CDR2 SNEGSKA (reference sequence). Trimming took 6 bases from V and 3 from J, leaving 14 bases between them. CDR3 in amino acids: CSAPTPGDTEAFF. CDR3 in DNA: TGCAGTGCGCCTACCCCAGGGGACACTGAAGCTTTCTTT.

This clonotype was observed many times. The rearrangement links TRBV20-1 to TRBJ2-2; the D gene is possibly TRBD1 (5 bases). The CDR3 spans 12 residues. Germline CDR1 is DFQATT and CDR2 is SNEGSKA (reference sequence). V lost 6 bases and J lost 4, with 9 bases in between. CDR3 sequence: CSAAGFTGELFF. In nucleotides, the CDR3 is TGCAGTGCCGCAGGGTTCACCGGGGAGCTGTTTTTT.

This clonotype came up many times. The V call is TRBV5-1, the J call TRBJ1-2; D not certain. The CDR3 spans 14 residues. Germline CDR1 SGHRS, CDR2 YFSETQ. The germline V and J ends were trimmed by 4 bases and 3 bases, with 13 bases remaining between them. CDR3: CASSPMTADYGYTF. The CDR3, as DNA: TGCGCCAGCAGCCCAATGACGGCCGACTATGGCTACACCTTC.

This clonotype has at least ten counts. V and J are TRBV9 and TRBJ2-1; tentatively, D is TRBD1 or TRBD2 (5 bases each). The germline V gene has CDR1 SGDLS and CDR2 YYNGEE. Trimming pared 4 bases from V and 5 bases from J, leaving 13 bases between. The CDR3 is 14 amino acids. CDR3 coding DNA: TGTGCCAGCAGCCCAGGGAGTGGTAACAATGAGCAGTTCTTC. Protein: CASSPGSGNNEQFF.

This clonotype was recorded a few times. The chain joins TRBV7-2 to TRBJ1-4, with 8 positions matching TRBD1. The germline CDR1 and CDR2 sequences are SGHTA and FQGNSA. Unmatched junction bases numbered 6, after V lost 5 bases and J lost 7 bases. The CDR3 has 14 residues. Here the CDR3 DNA reads TGTGCCAGCAGCCAGACAGGGGCAACTGAAAAACTGTTTTTT. Its protein product is CASSQTGATEKLFF.

This clonotype was seen ten or more times. V gene TRBV20-1 combines with J gene TRBJ2-5; 7 nucleotides line up with TRBD2. This CDR3 is built from 12 residues. CDR1 and CDR2 (germline): DFQATT, SNEGSKA (reference sequence). The CDR3 spells CSGGGKQETQYF. In DNA form, the CDR3 reads TGCAGCGGGGGAGGGAAGCAAGAGACCCAGTACTTC.

This chain links TRBV10-2 with TRBJ2-3, with D hard to call. Germline values: CDR1 WSHSY, CDR2 SAAADI. V lost 0 bases, J lost 2 bases, and 12 bases lay in between. The CDR3 is made up of 16 amino acids. CDR3: CASSESGQLLTDTQYF. CDR3 bases: TGCGCCAGCAGTGAGTCGGGTCAACTCCTCACAGATACGCAGTATTTT.

This clonotype appeared many times. The chain links TRBV5-1 to TRBJ2-5, with TRBD1 matching over 9 bases. V dropped 0 bases and J dropped 1; count of bases not matched to a gene: 7. Looked up from germline, CDR1 is SGHRS and CDR2 is YFSETQ. The CDR3 loop spans 17 amino acids. For the CDR3, the DNA is TGCGCCAGCAGCTTGGATGTGGGGACAGGGAGCCAAGAGACCCAGTACTTC. This encodes CASSLDVGTGSQETQYF.